The clone carrying this T cell receptor (beta chain) was detected only a few times. V lost 3 bases to trimming and J lost 4 bases, with 10 bases between them. CDR1 SEHNR and CDR2 FQNEAQ come from the germline V gene (reference sequence). The length of the CDR3 is 13 residues. The sample is drawn from a study of patients and donors after allogeneic stem cell transplantation. A single record per CDR3 protein comes from TCRdb applying MiXCR to the RT-PCR reads. The table has about 400,000 distinct CDR3 sequences, more than 15% seen once. The specimen was blood, either unsorted or a sorted T cell fraction (not recorded which). This TCR was recovered from a human donor who was either an allogeneic HSCT recipient or a stem cell or donor lymphocyte infusion donor (not recorded which). It is not recorded whose cells these are; they may come from a transplant donor. The chain employs TRBV7-9 and TRBJ2-7, with D uncertain. The CDR3 reads CASSFPPSYEQYF. CDR3 DNA: TGTGCCAGCAGCTTCCCCCCTAGTTACGAGCAGTACTTC.